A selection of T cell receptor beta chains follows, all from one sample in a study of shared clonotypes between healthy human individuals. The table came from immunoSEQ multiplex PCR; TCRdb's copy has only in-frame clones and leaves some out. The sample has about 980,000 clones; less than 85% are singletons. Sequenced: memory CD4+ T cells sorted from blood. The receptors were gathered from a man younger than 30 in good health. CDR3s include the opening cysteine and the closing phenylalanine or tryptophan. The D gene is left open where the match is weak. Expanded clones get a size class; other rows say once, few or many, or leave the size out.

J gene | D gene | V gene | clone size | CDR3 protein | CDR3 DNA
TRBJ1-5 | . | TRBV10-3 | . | CAISEDGQLNQPQHF | TGTGCCATCAGTGAGGACGGGCAGCTTAATCAGCCCCAGCATTTT
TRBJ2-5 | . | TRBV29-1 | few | CSVAVAETQYF | TGCAGCGTTGCGGTTGCAGAGACCCAGTACTTC
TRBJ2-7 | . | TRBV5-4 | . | CASSLTEANEQYF | TGTGCCAGCAGCTTAACGGAGGCGAACGAGCAGTACTTC
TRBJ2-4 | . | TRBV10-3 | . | CAISESEVLGGAKNIQYF | TGTGCCATCAGTGAGTCGGAGGTCCTGGGGGGTGCCAAAAACATTCAGTACTTC
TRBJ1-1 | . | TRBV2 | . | CASTSEGAGTEAFF | TGTGCCAGCACCTCTGAGGGCGCGGGGACTGAAGCTTTCTTT
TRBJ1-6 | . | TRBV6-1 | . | CASSERQNNSPLHF | TGTGCCAGCAGTGAGAGACAAAATAATTCACCCCTCCACTTT
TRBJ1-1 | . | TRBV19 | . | CASSILGTEAFF | TGTGCCAGTAGTATTCTGGGGACTGAAGCTTTCTTT
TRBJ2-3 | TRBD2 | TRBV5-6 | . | CASSSGLAGGYSTDTQYF | TGTGCCAGCAGCTCAGGGCTAGCGGGAGGCTATAGCACAGATACGCAGTATTTT
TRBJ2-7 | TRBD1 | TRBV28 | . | CASSSPDREAPYEQYF | TGTGCCAGCAGTTCCCCGGACAGGGAAGCACCCTACGAGCAGTACTTC
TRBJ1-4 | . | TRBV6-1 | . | CASSEGYRINEKLFF | TGTGCCAGCAGTGAAGGTTACAGGATAAATGAAAAACTGTTTTTT
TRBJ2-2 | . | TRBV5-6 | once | CASSLFTNTGELFF | TGTGCCAGCAGCTTGTTTACAAACACCGGGGAGCTGTTTTTT
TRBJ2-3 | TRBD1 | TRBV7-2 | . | CASSARDRRIDTQYF | TGTGCCAGCAGCGCCCGGGACAGGAGGATAGATACGCAGTATTTT
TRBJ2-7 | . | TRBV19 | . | CASSEQGGSYEQYF | TGTGCCAGTAGTGAACAGGGTGGGAGCTACGAGCAGTACTTC
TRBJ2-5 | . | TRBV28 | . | CASSLMGGFETQYF | TGTGCCAGCAGTTTAATGGGGGGATTTGAGACCCAGTACTTC
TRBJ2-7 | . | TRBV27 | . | CASSLSRAAAYEQYF | TGTGCCAGCAGCCTATCAAGGGCGGCGGCCTACGAGCAGTACTTC
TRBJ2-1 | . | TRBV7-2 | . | CASSSGGSYNEQFF | TGTGCCAGCAGCTCTGGCGGCTCCTACAATGAGCAGTTCTTC
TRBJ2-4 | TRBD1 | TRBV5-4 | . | CASSLGQGRKYF | TGTGCCAGCAGCTTGGGACAGGGTAGAAAGTACTTC
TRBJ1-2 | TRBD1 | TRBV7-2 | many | CASSFGTGNYGYTF | TGTGCCAGCAGCTTCGGGACAGGGAACTATGGCTACACCTTC
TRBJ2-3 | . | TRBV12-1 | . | CASSFDAGLAGESTDTQYF | TGTGCCAGCAGCTTTGATGCGGGACTAGCGGGAGAGAGCACAGATACGCAGTATTTT
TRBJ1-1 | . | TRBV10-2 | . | CASSQRGAEAFF | TGCGCCAGCAGTCAGAGGGGGGCTGAAGCTTTCTTT
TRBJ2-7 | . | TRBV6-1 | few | CASSSPFRGGEQYF | TGTGCCAGCAGTTCACCATTCAGGGGAGGCGAGCAGTACTTC
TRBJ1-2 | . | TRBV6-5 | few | CASRAPGPSGYTF | TGTGCCAGTCGGGCCCCCGGACCCTCTGGCTACACCTTC
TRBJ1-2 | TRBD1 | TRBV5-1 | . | CASREGQGAYGYTF | TGCGCCAGCAGGGAGGGACAGGGAGCCTATGGCTACACCTTC
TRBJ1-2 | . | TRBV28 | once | CASSLNRVGGYTF | TGTGCCAGCAGTTTGAACAGGGTTGGTGGCTACACCTTC
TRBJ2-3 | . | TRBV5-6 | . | CASSLGLGGSTDTQYF | TGTGCCAGCAGCTTGGGCCTAGGAGGGAGCACAGATACGCAGTATTTT
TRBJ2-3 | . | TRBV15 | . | CATSGGTINTQYF | TGTGCCACCAGCGGGGGCACAATCAATACGCAGTATTTT
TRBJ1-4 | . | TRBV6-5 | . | CASSYSPGGNEKLFF | TGTGCCAGCAGTTACTCCCCGGGGGGGAATGAAAAACTGTTTTTT
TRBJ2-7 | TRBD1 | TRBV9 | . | CASSSRQGSYEQYF | TGTGCCAGCAGCTCCCGACAGGGATCCTACGAGCAGTACTTC
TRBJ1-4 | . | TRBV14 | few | CASSFRGGNEKLFF | TGTGCCAGCAGTTTCAGGGGAGGAAATGAAAAACTGTTTTTT
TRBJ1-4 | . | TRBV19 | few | CASSIQAANEKLFF | TGTGCCAGTAGTATACAGGCGGCTAATGAAAAACTGTTTTTT
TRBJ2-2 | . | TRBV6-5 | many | CASSYSWIRNTGELFF | TGTGCCAGCAGTTACTCATGGATTAGGAACACCGGGGAGCTGTTTTTT
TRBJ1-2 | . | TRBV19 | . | CASSDPTVQGREDGYTF | TGTGCCAGTAGTGATCCTACAGTACAGGGACGGGAGGATGGCTACACCTTC
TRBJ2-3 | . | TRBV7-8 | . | CASSLVPGDTQYF | TGTGCCAGCAGCTTGGTACCGGGAGATACGCAGTATTTT
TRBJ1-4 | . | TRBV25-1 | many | CASSEYRDTEKLFF | TGTGCCAGCAGTGAATATCGCGACACCGAAAAACTGTTTTTT
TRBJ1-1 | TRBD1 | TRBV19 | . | CASSKLQRGTAGSGAFF | TGTGCCAGTAGTAAACTACAAAGAGGGACAGCAGGTTCAGGGGCTTTCTTT
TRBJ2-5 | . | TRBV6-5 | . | CASSRGSRETQYF | TGTGCCAGCAGTCGAGGGAGTCGAGAGACCCAGTACTTC
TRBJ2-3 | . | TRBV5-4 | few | CASSFLVSPTDTQYF | TGTGCCAGCAGCTTTCTAGTCTCCCCCACAGATACGCAGTATTTT
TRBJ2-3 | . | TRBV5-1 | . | CASGYRGTSTDTQYF | TGCGCCAGCGGGTATAGGGGTACTAGCACAGATACGCAGTATTTT
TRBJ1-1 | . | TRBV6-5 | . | CASSYAGQRNTEAFF | TGTGCCAGCAGTTACGCTGGCCAGAGAAACACTGAAGCTTTCTTT
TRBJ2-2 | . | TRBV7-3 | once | CASSLMGADTGELFF | TGTGCCAGCAGCTTAATGGGTGCGGACACCGGGGAGCTGTTTTTT
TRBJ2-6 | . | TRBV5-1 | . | CASSLQPSSGANVLTF | TGCGCCAGCAGCTTACAGCCTTCCTCTGGGGCCAACGTCCTGACTTTC
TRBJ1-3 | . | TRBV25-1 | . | CASSPSPLGNTIYF | TGTGCCAGCAGCCCGAGTCCGTTGGGAAACACCATATATTTT
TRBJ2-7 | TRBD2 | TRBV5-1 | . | CASSLGTSGGNEQYF | TGCGCCAGCAGCTTGGGGACTAGCGGGGGCAACGAGCAGTACTTC
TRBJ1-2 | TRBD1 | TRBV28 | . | CASSPGQGASGYGYTF | TGTGCCAGCAGTCCTGGACAGGGGGCCTCCGGCTATGGCTACACCTTC
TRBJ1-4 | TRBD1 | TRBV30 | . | CACPSRTGSEKLFF | TGTGCCTGCCCATCCAGGACAGGGTCTGAAAAACTGTTTTTT
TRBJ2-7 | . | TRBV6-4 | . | CASSDGYF | TGTGCCAGCAGTGACGGATACTTC
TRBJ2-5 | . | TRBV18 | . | CASSDFQETQYF | TGTGCCAGCTCGGACTTCCAAGAGACCCAGTACTTC
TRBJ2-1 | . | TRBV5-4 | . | CASSSGQPVNNEQFF | TGTGCCAGCAGCTCCGGACAACCGGTAAACAATGAGCAGTTCTTC
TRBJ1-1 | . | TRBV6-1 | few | CATQARRLNTEAFF | TGTGCCACTCAAGCTCGGCGTTTGAACACTGAAGCTTTCTTT
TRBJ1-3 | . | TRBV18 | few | CASSPPAAAQGNTIYF | TGTGCCAGCTCACCACCGGCGGCGGCTCAGGGAAACACCATATATTTT
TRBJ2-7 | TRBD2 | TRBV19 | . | CASGPPSGRAGTYEQYF | TGTGCCAGTGGACCCCCTAGCGGGAGGGCCGGGACCTACGAGCAGTACTTC
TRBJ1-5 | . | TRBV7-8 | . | CASSSDYSNQPQHF | TGTGCCAGCAGCAGTGACTATAGCAATCAGCCCCAGCATTTT
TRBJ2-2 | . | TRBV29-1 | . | CSVDRQDTGELFF | TGCAGCGTTGACCGGCAAGACACCGGGGAGCTGTTTTTT